These 27 T cell receptor beta chains share one sample of origin, sequenced in a study of T cell clonality in common variable immunodeficiency. Findings and limits, study-wide: Common variable immunodeficiency TCR beta sequences reportedly had fewer deletions and N-nucleotide insertions.

Their cognate antigens are unknown. The assay was immunoSEQ multiplex PCR, and TCRdb's table has in-frame clones only and misses some. The sample offers about 28,000 clones and no singletons, the top ten holding 29%. The sequenced material came from peripheral blood mononuclear cells. The receptors originated from a human donor with common variable immunodeficiency.

Ten or more counts support this clone. The read falls 3 residues short of the CDR3 end, and the missing part is taken from the germline J gene. The chain links TRBV7-8 to TRBJ2-7; D not resolved. The germline V gene has CDR1 SGHVS and CDR2 FQNEAQ. V dropped 3 bases and J dropped 4 bases, with 4 bases sitting between them. The CDR3 sequence is 11 residues long. This chain's CDR3 is CASSLTYEQYF. CDR3 DNA, as far as it was read: TGTGCCAGCAGCTTGACATACGAG.

This clone was picked up a small number of times. The missing CDR3 end, 3 residues past where the read stops, is filled in from the germline J gene. The chain employs TRBV7-2 and TRBJ2-7, with 9 bases matching TRBD2. Looked up from germline, CDR1 is SGHTA and CDR2 is FQGNSA. The CDR3 loop spans 15 amino acids. With 6 bases clipped from V and 1 base from J, the junction kept 7 bases outside the gene matches. This chain's CDR3 is CASSSSGGISYEQYF. Partial CDR3 DNA: TGTGCCAGCAGTTCCAGCGGGGGGATTTCCTACGAG.

This clone has at least ten counts. Read coverage stops 3 residues before the CDR3 terminus; the germline J gene supplies the remainder. Different DNA sequences within this sample yield the same CDR3. The chain uses TRBV5-1 and TRBJ2-5; 13 bases align to TRBD2. Germline V gives CDR1 SGHRS, CDR2 YFSETQ. This CDR3 region has 16 residues. The ends lost 0 bases at V and 1 base at J; junction bases unmatched: 0. CDR3 DNA, as far as it was read: TGCGCCAGCAGCTTGGGGACTAGCGGGGGCCAAGAGACC. Translation: CASSLGTSGGQET. The entire CDR3 reads CASSLGTSGGQETQYF.

With regard to this clone: The CDR3 extends 3 residues past the end of the read, so its final part is completed from the germline J gene. This rearrangement joins TRBV18 to TRBJ2-7; the match to TRBD1 covers 11 bases. The V gene end was trimmed by 0 bases and the J gene end by 1 base; junction bases not matched to a gene: 2. The CDR3 length is 16 residues. From germline, CDR1 is KGHSH and CDR2 LQKENI. CDR3 DNA, as far as it was read: TGTGCCAGCTCACCACCCGGGACAGGGGGGTCCTACGAG. It specifies CASSPPGTGGSYE. In full, the CDR3 is CASSPPGTGGSYEQYF.

This clone has a count of ten or more. CDR3 bases read: TGTGCCAGCAGCTTAGGTAGCGGGAGCACAGATACG. Translating gives CASSLGSGSTDT. In full, the CDR3 reads CASSLGSGSTDTQYF. This chain links TRBV7-9 with TRBJ2-3; 7 nucleotides match TRBD2. The read falls 3 residues short of the CDR3 end, and the missing part is taken from the germline J gene. V was pared by 1 base and J by 0 bases, with 1 base of the junction left unmatched. The V gene's germline CDR1 is SEHNR and CDR2 FQNEAQ (reference sequence). There are 15 residues in the CDR3.

This clone has only a few counts. Read coverage stops 3 residues before the CDR3 terminus; the germline J gene supplies the remainder. Other DNA sequences in the sample encode the same CDR3. The rearrangement joins TRBV7-2 to TRBJ1-3; the match to TRBD1 covers 8 bases. This CDR3 comprises 14 residues. CDR1 and CDR2 (germline): SGHTA, FQGNSA. The V and J ends lost 3 bases and 4 bases, in that order; junction bases with no gene match: 2. CDR3 amino acids: CASSFGTGGNTIYF. Incomplete CDR3 DNA: TGTGCCAGCAGCTTCGGGACAGGCGGAAACACC.

As for this clone: The CDR3 end is not reached by the read, which stops 3 residues before it; the germline J gene fills it in. The J gene is TRBJ1-4, the V gene TRBV6-1, with 7 positions matching TRBD1. V lost 0 bases to trimming and J lost 5 bases; unmatched junction nucleotides: 9. Germline CDR1 MNHNS, CDR2 SASEGT. The CDR3 runs to 17 residues. The CDR3 DNA, read in part, is TGTGCCAGCAGTGAAGCGTGGTATGACAGGGAAAATGAAAAA. Residues: CASSEAWYDRENEK. The full CDR3 protein reads CASSEAWYDRENEKLFF.

Note on this clone: The read stops 3 residues short of the end of the CDR3; the missing end is completed from the germline J gene. The chain employs TRBV7-9 and TRBJ2-3; TRBD2 is a possible D gene (6 bases). Trimming took off 4 bases at V and 6 bases at J, with 14 bases between the two ends. The CDR3 is made up of 14 amino acids. Germline-derived CDR1 and CDR2 are SEHNR and FQNEAQ (reference sequence). CDR3 sequence: CASSWTGGRDTQYF. The CDR3 bases that were read are TGTGCCAGCAGCTGGACCGGGGGTAGGGATACG.

This clone was seen at least ten times. Coverage ceases 3 residues before the CDR3 finishes, and the germline J gene fills in the end. The V and J genes are TRBV2 and TRBJ2-3; 9 nucleotides match TRBD2. V dropped 7 bases and J dropped 0; count of bases not matched to a gene: 5. The V gene's germline CDR1 is SNHLY and CDR2 FYNNEI. The CDR3 contains 15 residues. The CDR3 bases that were read are TGTGCCAGCAAAGCGGGGGGTTTAAGCACAGATACG. Translating it yields CASKAGGLSTDT. The CDR3 reads in full as CASKAGGLSTDTQYF.

About this clone: The sequence runs out 3 residues before the end of the CDR3; the remainder is reconstructed from the germline J gene. The chain is built from TRBV2 and TRBJ2-5, with TRBD2 matching 9 bases. Germline V gene data show CDR1 as SNHLY and CDR2 as FYNNEI. The CDR3 runs to 16 residues. The V and J ends lost 2 bases and 1 base, in that order; junction bases with no gene match: 5. CDR3 DNA (partial): TGTGCCAGCAGTGAATATGCGGGGGGGCTCCAAGAGACC. Its translation is CASSEYAGGLQET. The whole CDR3 region reads CASSEYAGGLQETQYF.

This clone has ten or more counts. Read data end 3 residues before the CDR3 end; the end is taken from the germline J gene. The gene calls are TRBV9 and TRBJ2-1; 9 nucleotides agree with TRBD1. The germline CDR1 and CDR2 sequences are SGDLS and YYNGEE. V gave up 4 bases and J gave up 6 bases; unmatched junction bases: 8. The CDR3 is made up of 15 amino acids. The CDR3 DNA, read in part, is TGTGCCAGCAGCCCACGGGGACAGGGTTCCAATGAG. It yields the protein CASSPRGQGSNE. The whole CDR3 region reads CASSPRGQGSNEQFF.

This clone was seen ten or more times. Read sequence stops 3 residues before the CDR3 end, and the germline J gene provides the missing end. The chain joins TRBV14 to TRBJ2-1, with 8 bases identical to TRBD2. The germline CDR1 and CDR2 sequences are SGHDN and FVKESK. V was clipped by 0 bases and J by 7 bases; unmatched bases: 14. This CDR3 region has 18 residues. CDR3 loop: CASSQDFSAGALWNEQFF. The sequenced CDR3 bases are TGTGCCAGCAGCCAAGATTTCTCAGCGGGGGCCCTATGGAATGAG.

As for this clone: The sequenced fragment ends 3 residues before the CDR3 boundary, so the rest is inferred from the germline J gene. This rearrangement joins TRBV6-2 or TRBV6-3 to TRBJ1-6, with a possible D match to TRBD1 (6 bases). Germline V gives CDR1 MNHEY, CDR2 SVGEGT. The CDR3 is made up of 13 amino acids. V lost 8 bases and J lost 6, with 11 bases in between. CDR3 in amino acids: CASGQGLNSPLHF. The sequenced part of the CDR3 DNA is TGTGCCAGCGGGCAGGGGCTTAATTCACCC.

This clone was counted between two and nine times. The CDR3 bases that were read are TGTGCCAGCAGTTACCAGGGGGTGAGGACTGAA. Residues: CASSYQGVRTE. The whole CDR3 protein reads CASSYQGVRTEAFF. The rearrangement links TRBV6-2 or TRBV6-3 to TRBJ1-1, with TRBD1 matching 7 bases. The read is 3 residues too short to cover the CDR3 end, so that end is filled in from the germline J gene. The CDR3 contains 14 residues. The germline CDR1 and CDR2 sequences are MNHEY and SVGEGT. V gave up 2 bases and J gave up 5 bases; unmatched junction bases: 5.

This clone was recorded many times. The CDR3 end falls 3 residues outside the read, so it is completed with the germline J gene. This rearrangement joins TRBV20-1 to TRBJ2-3, with 7 bases that match TRBD2. With V trimmed by 6 bases and J by 0 bases, 6 bases remained unmatched. Germline CDR1 DFQATT, CDR2 SNEGSKA (reference sequence). The CDR3 extends over 14 amino acids. CDR3: CSAAGDSSTDTQYF. The CDR3 DNA, read in part, is TGCAGTGCGGCGGGGGACTCTAGCACAGATACG.

This clone appeared many times. The read terminates 3 residues ahead of where the CDR3 ends, so the germline J gene completes it. J is TRBJ2-6 and V is TRBV5-1, with D possibly TRBD1 on 6 matching bases. Germline V gene lookup returns CDR1 SGHRS and CDR2 YFSETQ. The CDR3 runs to 15 residues. Between the trimmed V and J ends, which lost 3 bases and 4 bases, there was a span of 11 bases. The CDR3 sequence: CASSSTGSGANVLTF. Incomplete CDR3 DNA: TGCGCCAGCAGCTCCACAGGGTCGGGGGCCAACGTC.

This clone has at least ten counts. The CDR3 end is not reached by the read, which stops 3 residues before it; the germline J gene fills it in. The chain links TRBV30 to TRBJ1-2; maybe TRBD1 (6 bases). Germline CDR1 GTSNPN, CDR2 SVGIG (reference sequence). The CDR3 spans 12 residues. The DNA read from the CDR3 is TGTGCCTGGAGCTCAGGGGCGGGCGGC. Protein: CAWSSGAGG. The complete CDR3 sequence is CAWSSGAGGYTF.

The table lists this clone with many counts. The CDR3 is cut off 3 residues early in the read; its end comes from the germline J gene. J is TRBJ2-1 and V is TRBV7-3; 8 nucleotides match TRBD2. Trimming at V came to 5 bases and at J to 2 bases, leaving 8 bases not matched to a gene. Germline CDR1 is SGHTA and CDR2 is FQGTGA. The CDR3 spans 16 residues. The CDR3 reads CASSATGLGAYNEQFF. The part of the CDR3 DNA that was read is TGTGCCAGCAGCGCCACGGGACTAGGAGCCTACAATGAG.

In its sample, this clone was seen a few times. Read sequence stops 3 residues before the CDR3 end, and the germline J gene provides the missing end. The J gene is TRBJ2-5, the V gene TRBV7-2; possibly TRBD1 for D (5 bases). Per the germline V gene, CDR1 is SGHTA and CDR2 is FQGNSA. This CDR3 is built from 15 residues. Trimming left V 0 bases short and J 5 bases short, with 13 bases between. CDR3 protein: CASSLATQGSETQYF. CDR3 bases read: TGTGCCAGCAGCTTAGCAACCCAGGGTTCCGAGACC.

As concerns this clone: The read is 3 residues too short to cover the CDR3 end, so that end is filled in from the germline J gene. The chain couples TRBV2 to TRBJ2-5, with D perhaps TRBD2 (5 bases). In germline, CDR1 is SNHLY, CDR2 FYNNEI. The CDR3 covers 15 residues. V was clipped by 3 bases and J by 5 bases, with 16 bases between them. The sequenced CDR3 bases are TGTGCCAGCAGTGATCCCCCCCGGCGGGTCGAGACC. Protein sequence: CASSDPPRRVET. The complete CDR3 sequence is CASSDPPRRVETQYF.

This clone was counted only a few times. The sequenced part of the CDR3 DNA is TGTGCCAGCAGTAAGCGGGGTTACAATGAG. Protein: CASSKRGYNE. The full CDR3 protein is CASSKRGYNEQFF. The rearrangement uses TRBV6-2 or TRBV6-3 and TRBJ2-1, with TRBD2 matching 7 bases. The CDR3 goes on 3 residues after the read ends, and that part is filled in from the germline J gene. The germline V gene has CDR1 MNHEY and CDR2 SVGEGT. The ends lost 5 bases at V and 4 bases at J; junction bases unmatched: 2. The CDR3 has 13 residues.

This clone was found many times. The read falls 3 residues short of the CDR3 end, and the missing part is taken from the germline J gene. V and J are TRBV18 and TRBJ2-7; a possible D gene is TRBD1 (6 bases). Germline V gene sequence: CDR1 KGHSH, CDR2 LQKENI. Trimming left V 6 bases short and J 3 bases short, with 12 bases between. CDR3 size: 13 residues. CDR3 DNA, as far as it was read: TGTGCCAGCTCCACGGGACAAGGCTACGAG. This encodes CASSTGQGYE. The whole CDR3 protein reads CASSTGQGYEQYF. The variable domain in full, with the rest retrieved from reference TRBV18 and TRBJ2-7, is NAGVMQNPRHLVRRRGQEARLRCSPMKGHSHVYWYRQLPEEGLKFMVYLQKENIIDESGMPKERFSAEFPKEGPSILRIQQVVRGDSAAYFCASSTGQGYEQYFGPGTRLTVT.

The sample holds a few counts of this clone. The missing CDR3 end, 3 residues past where the read stops, is filled in from the germline J gene. The rearrangement joins TRBV7-7 to TRBJ2-3; 12 bases map to TRBD2. CDR1 is SSHAT, CDR2 FNYEAQ, per germline (reference sequence). The junction had 2 bases not matched to a gene; V was cut back by 5 bases and J by 5 bases. CDR3 length equals 14 residues. The sequenced part of the CDR3 DNA is TGTGCCAGCAGCCCGGGACTAGCGGGAGATACG. Protein product: CASSPGLAGDT. The complete CDR3 sequence is CASSPGLAGDTQYF.

There are many counts of this clone. Coverage ceases 3 residues before the CDR3 finishes, and the germline J gene fills in the end. Within the sample, other DNA sequences also encode this same CDR3. The J gene is TRBJ2-1, the V gene TRBV20-1, with 8 bases matching TRBD1. V lost 5 bases to trimming and J lost 9 bases; unmatched junction nucleotides: 9. In germline, CDR1 is DFQATT, CDR2 SNEGSKA (reference sequence). This CDR3 is 13 amino acids long. Partial CDR3 DNA: TGCAGTGCTCAAACGACAGGGGTTGTTGAG. Amino acid sequence: CSAQTTGVVE. The entire CDR3 reads CSAQTTGVVEQFF.

This clone was seen repeatedly, ten times or more. The read comes to an end 3 residues before the CDR3 does, leaving the germline J gene to fill in the end. The chain carries TRBV18 and TRBJ2-3; a weak D match, TRBD1 (5 bases). This CDR3 has 14 residues. CDR1 KGHSH and CDR2 LQKENI come from the germline V gene. Trimming took 4 bases from V and 0 from J, leaving 8 bases between them. CDR3 DNA, as far as it was read: TGTGCCAGCTCACTCGACAGAAGCACAGATACG. Protein: CASSLDRSTDT. The full CDR3 protein reads CASSLDRSTDTQYF.

This clone was seen only a few times. The read ends 3 residues shy of where the CDR3 ends; the end is completed using the germline J gene. The rearrangement joins TRBV5-6 to TRBJ2-5; 9 nucleotides align to TRBD1. The trim removed 4 bases at V and 4 bases at J, leaving 8 bases unmatched. This CDR3 region has 15 residues. The germline CDR1 and CDR2 sequences are SGHDT and YYEEEE. CDR3 in amino acids: CASSRPGTGLETQYF. The sequenced CDR3 bases are TGTGCCAGCAGCCGCCCTGGGACAGGGTTAGAGACC.

Only a few counts were recorded for this clone. CDR3 in amino acids: CASSPRDRGRDGYTF. The DNA read from the CDR3 is TGTGCCAGCAGCCCCCGGGACAGGGGTAGAGATGGC. The chain links TRBV7-2 to TRBJ1-2; the match to TRBD1 covers 10 bases. The read comes to an end 3 residues before the CDR3 does, leaving the germline J gene to fill in the end. Per germline, CDR1 SGHTA and CDR2 FQGNSA. The trim removed 5 bases at V and 6 bases at J, leaving 9 bases unmatched. This CDR3 is 15 amino acids long.